These 14 T cell receptor beta chains originate from one sample sequenced in a study of T cell clonality in common variable immunodeficiency. Study-level results: Fewer deletions and N-nucleotide insertions were reportedly seen in common variable immunodeficiency TCR beta sequences.

These TCRs' antigens remain unknown. The assay was immunoSEQ multiplex PCR, and TCRdb's table has in-frame clones only and misses some. This repertoire holds over 30,000 clones, and none appear only once. Input material: peripheral blood mononuclear cells. These receptors were collected from a human donor with common variable immunodeficiency.

Many counts were recorded for this clone. The sequenced fragment ends 3 residues before the CDR3 boundary, so the rest is inferred from the germline J gene. This sequence joins TRBV20-1 and TRBJ1-1; D not resolved. This CDR3 region has 13 residues. V gave up 3 bases and J gave up 4 bases, with 12 bases separating them. CDR1 and CDR2 (germline): DFQATT, SNEGSKA (reference sequence). The CDR3: CSARRQSATEAFF. The CDR3 bases that were read are TGCAGTGCTAGGCGGCAGTCCGCCACTGAA.

This clone was seen ten or more times. The sequence runs out 3 residues before the end of the CDR3; the remainder is reconstructed from the germline J gene. The chain joins TRBV5-1 to TRBJ1-1; D unclear. This CDR3 contains 15 residues. The V gene's germline CDR1 is SGHRS and CDR2 YFSETQ. Trimming removed 0 bases from V and 5 bases from J, with 14 bases in between. This CDR3 is CASSLVLSGETEAFF. Incomplete CDR3 DNA: TGCGCCAGCAGCTTGGTCTTAAGCGGGGAGACTGAA.

In regard to this clone: The read halts 3 residues ahead of the CDR3 end, with the missing end drawn from the germline J gene. The V gene is TRBV10-3, the J gene TRBJ2-7; D is unresolved. Germline-derived CDR1 and CDR2 are ENHRY and SYGVKD. Trimming removed 4 bases at V and 5 bases at J, with 6 bases between. The CDR3 sequence is 11 residues long. Partial CDR3 DNA: TGTGCCATCAGTGCTTCGGACGAG. As protein: CAISASDE. The full CDR3 protein reads CAISASDEQYF.

As concerns this clone: The observed sequence ends 3 residues before the CDR3 terminus, with the missing tail filled in from the germline J gene. The chain recombines TRBV7-9 with TRBJ2-7, with TRBD1 matching over 11 bases. The J segment lost 1 base and the V segment lost 6 bases, leaving 2 bases of the junction unmatched. The CDR3 runs to 14 residues. The germline V gene has CDR1 SEHNR and CDR2 FQNEAQ (reference sequence). This CDR3 is CASRGTGGSYEQYF. The DNA read from the CDR3 is TGTGCCAGCAGGGGGACAGGGGGTTCCTACGAG.

With respect to this clone: The read ends 3 residues early relative to the CDR3; the germline J gene fills the gap. This chain uses TRBV7-8 with TRBJ1-5; D is undetermined. CDR1 and CDR2 (germline): SGHVS, FQNEAQ. This CDR3 has 14 amino acids. V lost 1 base, J lost 6 bases, and 10 bases lay in between. The CDR3 is CASSLVEGAQPQHF. Partial CDR3 DNA: TGTGCCAGCAGCTTAGTAGAGGGTGCTCAGCCC.

This clone was seen ten or more times. The read stops 3 residues short of the end of the CDR3; the missing end is completed from the germline J gene. V and J are TRBV11-2 and TRBJ2-7; TRBD1 might be the D (6 bases). The germline V gene has CDR1 SGHAT and CDR2 FQNNGV. The V and J ends lost 4 bases and 4 bases respectively, with 8 bases between them. CDR3 length: 12 residues. The sequenced part of the CDR3 DNA is TGTGCCAGCAGCTATGACAGGTACGAG. This translates into CASSYDRYE. The whole CDR3 sequence is CASSYDRYEQYF.

As to this clone: The CDR3 end is not reached by the read, which stops 3 residues before it; the germline J gene fills it in. V is TRBV30 and J is TRBJ1-5; D perhaps matches TRBD1 (6 bases). V gave up 5 bases and J gave up 7 bases, with 12 bases separating them. The CDR3 has 12 residues. The germline gives CDR1 GTSNPN, CDR2 SVGIG (reference sequence). The CDR3 here is CAWSRGEQPQHF. The CDR3 DNA, read in part, is TGTGCCTGGTCCAGGGGTGAGCAGCCC.

Many counts were recorded for this clone. CDR3 in amino acids: CASSPLSAGSYEQYF. The DNA read from the CDR3 is TGTGCCAGCTCACCGCTTTCGGCAGGGAGTTACGAG. The chain is built from TRBV18 and TRBJ2-7; tentatively, D is TRBD1 or TRBD2 (5 bases each). With the read ending 3 residues before the CDR3 end, the germline J gene is used to fill in that end. The V gene's germline CDR1 is KGHSH and CDR2 LQKENI. Trimming cost V 3 bases and J 4 bases, with 16 bases left between them. CDR3 length equals 15 residues. Full variable domain (missing parts from reference TRBV18 and TRBJ2-7): NAGVMQNPRHLVRRRGQEARLRCSPMKGHSHVYWYRQLPEEGLKFMVYLQKENIIDESGMPKERFSAEFPKEGPSILRIQQVVRGDSAAYFCASSPLSAGSYEQYFGPGTRLTVT.

This clone has just a few counts. The read halts 3 residues ahead of the CDR3 end, with the missing end drawn from the germline J gene. The chain couples TRBV7-2 to TRBJ2-7, with 8 nucleotides matching TRBD1. V was clipped by 0 bases and J by 3 bases; unmatched bases: 1. Looked up from germline, CDR1 is SGHTA and CDR2 is FQGNSA. This CDR3 region has 14 residues. The DNA read from the CDR3 is TGTGCCAGCAGCTTAGCTACAGGGGGCTACGAG. Amino acids: CASSLATGGYE. The whole CDR3 sequence is CASSLATGGYEQYF.

This clone was observed many times. The CDR3 end is not reached by the read, which stops 3 residues before it; the germline J gene fills it in. The gene calls are TRBV7-3 and TRBJ2-5; 7 bases are shared with TRBD2. Germline CDR1 SGHTA, CDR2 FQGTGA. The CDR3 runs to 17 residues. The V and J ends lost 3 bases and 0 bases, in that order; junction bases with no gene match: 10. CDR3 DNA (partial): TGTGCCAGCAGCTTCGGCGGGGGTGGGACGTACCAAGAGACC. Protein sequence: CASSFGGGGTYQET. The CDR3, in full, reads CASSFGGGGTYQETQYF.

This clone was detected ten times or more. The observed sequence ends 3 residues before the CDR3 terminus, with the missing tail filled in from the germline J gene. The V gene is TRBV5-1, the J gene TRBJ1-1; 8 positions agree with TRBD1. Trimming at V came to 7 bases and at J to 1 base, leaving 6 bases not matched to a gene. Germline assignment: CDR1 SGHRS and CDR2 YFSETQ. The CDR3 length is 14 residues. The sequenced CDR3 bases are TGCGCCAGCGGGCGGACAGGGACGAACACTGAA. It specifies CASGRTGTNTE. The CDR3 in full is CASGRTGTNTEAFF.

Ten or more counts support this clone. The CDR3 end is not reached by the read, which stops 3 residues before it; the germline J gene fills it in. V and J are TRBV29-1 and TRBJ2-7, with D possibly TRBD1 on 5 matching bases. Germline CDR1 SQVTM, CDR2 ANQGSEA. The CDR3 runs 13 residues. The V and J ends lost 6 bases and 2 bases respectively, with 14 bases between them. CDR3 DNA, as far as it was read: TGCAGCGTCTCGCAGGGCAGTACCTACGAG. This sequence encodes CSVSQGSTYE. In full, the CDR3 reads CSVSQGSTYEQYF.

This clone was seen ten or more times. The CDR3 is cut off 3 residues early in the read; its end comes from the germline J gene. The rearrangement uses TRBV7-9 and TRBJ1-1; D gene unclear. The CDR3 spans 11 residues. Germline V CDR1 and CDR2: SEHNR, FQNEAQ (reference sequence). The CDR3 DNA, read in part, is TGTGCCACCCTAGCGGCGATCAAA. Amino acid sequence: CATLAAIK. The CDR3 as a whole reads CATLAAIKAFF.

The table lists this clone with many counts. The missing CDR3 end, 3 residues past where the read stops, is filled in from the germline J gene. The chain is built from TRBV5-1 and TRBJ2-7, with 12 bases matching TRBD2. Germline loops: CDR1 SGHRS, CDR2 YFSETQ. This CDR3 comprises 14 residues. The trim removed 3 bases at V and 2 bases at J, leaving 0 bases unmatched. The CDR3 is CASSWTSGTYEQYF. The DNA read from the CDR3 is TGCGCCAGCAGCTGGACTAGCGGGACCTACGAG.